Sequencing of this T cell receptor (beta chain) was carried out in a study of tissue T cells after allogeneic stem cell transplantation. Time point indicated: mouse harvest day 14 after allogeneic transplant. Each mouse received 10^7 T-cell-depleted marrow cells plus 10^6 splenic CD5+ T cells by tail vein. Tissues came from B6→BALB/c major-mismatch GVHD mice at day 7 or 14. This clone appeared a few times. Antigen unknown. Gene names are mouse gene names. Sequencing ends 1 residue short of the CDR3 end; the germline J gene provides the rest. The CDR3 covers 16 residues. Per germline, CDR1 KGHPV and CDR2 FQNQEV (reference sequence). The V gene end was trimmed by 4 bases and the J gene end by 6 bases; junction bases not matched to a gene: 9. The protocol was immunoSEQ multiplex PCR, while the TCRdb copy is restricted to in-frame clones and leaves out a portion. The sample yields about 5,000 clones, around 30% seen once.

Study-wide results and caveats: Limitations included a small, clinically heterogeneous cohort and limited sampling depth. Some tissue clones might be persisting host cells; their alloreactivity or antigen specificity was not determined. Within patients, tissue anatomy strongly shaped TCR repertoire composition.

The TCR sequence derives from a female BALB/c mouse given C57BL/6 T cells with graft-versus-host disease after an allogeneic hematopoietic cell transplant. The rearrangement uses TRBV26 and TRBJ2-5; 11 bases are shared with TRBD2. The sample consisted of skin. The part of the CDR3 DNA that was read is TGTGCCAGCAGTCCTTCACTGGGGGGGCGCCTGGACACCCAGTAC. Its translation is CASSPSLGGRLDTQY. The whole CDR3 region reads CASSPSLGGRLDTQYF.